A single sample is the source of the 30 T cell receptor beta chains below, sequenced in a study of control samples from healthy donors and cancer patients. Repertoires were generated with immunoSEQ multiplex PCR, while TCRdb's copy carries only in-frame clones and drops some. The sample yields around 53,000 clones, 70% to 90% seen once. What was sequenced was PBMCs. All receptors derive from a woman aged 45-65 years with lung cancer.

The V call is TRBV6-1, the J call TRBJ1-4; tentative D call: TRBD1 (6 bases). Trimming took off 1 base at V and 3 bases at J, with 9 bases between the two ends. The CDR3 is made up of 15 amino acids. From germline, CDR1 is MNHNS and CDR2 SASEGT. CDR3 DNA: TGTGCCAGCAGTGAAGGGGGACACCCTAATGAAAAACTGTTTTTT. As protein: CASSEGGHPNEKLFF.

The CDR3 region has the DNA TGTGCCACCAGTGTACTAGGGCGCGGGGAGCTGTTTTTT. This codes for CATSVLGRGELFF. The chain carries TRBV24-1 and TRBJ2-2; TRBD2 might be the D (5 bases). Germline V lookup: CDR1 KGHDR, CDR2 SFDVKD. This CDR3 contains 13 residues. With 5 bases removed from V and 7 bases from J, the gap between germline ends came to 10 bases.

By sample share, this clone is medium-sized (0.01 to 0.1%). The CDR3 DNA is TGTGCCAGTTCCCCGACAGGACCCTATGGCTACACCTTC. Amino acids: CASSPTGPYGYTF. The rearrangement links TRBV27 to TRBJ1-2; tentative D call: TRBD1 (6 bases). Germline V CDR1 and CDR2: MNHEY, SMNVEV (reference sequence). The V and J ends lost 9 bases and 4 bases respectively, with 15 bases between them. The CDR3 sequence is 13 residues long.

The chain carries TRBV6-4 and TRBJ1-1; D gene unclear. CDR1 is MRHNA, CDR2 SNTAGT, per germline. V lost 6 bases and J lost 1, with 9 bases in between. This CDR3 is built from 13 residues. The chain's CDR3 is CASRADGNTEAFF. CDR3 DNA sequence: TGTGCCAGCAGGGCAGACGGGAACACTGAAGCTTTCTTT.

The genes are TRBV5-1 and TRBJ2-7, with 8 bases lining up with TRBD1. Germline CDR1 and CDR2: SGHRS and YFSETQ. The V segment lost 3 bases and the J segment 1 base; nucleotides outside the gene matches: 3. The CDR3 length is 14 residues. CDR3 bases: TGCGCCAGCAGCTCAGGGGGCCAATCCTACGAGCAGTACTTC. Protein sequence: CASSSGGQSYEQYF.

The V call is TRBV6-5, the J call TRBJ1-1; TRBD1 aligns across 7 bases. CDR1 and CDR2 (germline): MNHEY, SVGAGI. This CDR3 comprises 16 residues. Trimming at V came to 2 bases and at J to 3 bases, leaving 9 bases not matched to a gene. The CDR3 spells CASSYQRQGGDTEAFF. In nucleotides, the CDR3 is TGTGCCAGCAGTTACCAGCGACAGGGAGGCGACACTGAAGCTTTCTTT.

The chain carries TRBV6-5 and TRBJ1-5, with D possibly TRBD1 on 6 matching bases. The CDR3 sequence is 16 residues long. Trimming pared 0 bases from V and 2 bases from J, leaving 11 bases between. The V gene's germline CDR1 is MNHEY and CDR2 SVGAGI. The DNA of the CDR3 is TGTGCCAGCAGTTACTCGTGGGCAGGGGGCAATCAGCCCCAGCATTTT. It is translated as CASSYSWAGGNQPQHF.

The chain uses TRBV5-5 and TRBJ2-7; 8 bases agree with TRBD1. The V segment lost 4 bases and the J segment 7 bases; nucleotides outside the gene matches: 10. Germline V gene lookup returns CDR1 SGHKS and CDR2 YYEKEE (reference sequence). This CDR3 has 14 residues. CDR3 residues: CASSTWDRWREQYF. In DNA form, the CDR3 reads TGTGCCAGCAGCACATGGGACAGGTGGCGTGAGCAGTACTTC.

This clone came up once. V gene TRBV5-1 combines with J gene TRBJ2-7; 12 bases line up with TRBD2. CDR3 length: 17 amino acids. With 4 bases clipped from V and 1 base from J, the junction kept 9 bases outside the gene matches. Germline CDR1 SGHRS, CDR2 YFSETQ. Here the CDR3 reads CASSGSSGGGRSYEQYF. CDR3 sequence (DNA): TGCGCCAGCAGCGGTTCTAGCGGGGGGGGTCGGTCCTACGAGCAGTACTTC.

The CDR3 DNA is TGTGCCAGCAGACGGGGTTCAACTAATGAAAAACTGTTTTTT. Amino acid sequence: CASRRGSTNEKLFF. The chain links TRBV11-2 to TRBJ1-4; D is unclear. Trimming removed 6 bases at V and 0 bases at J, with 8 bases between. The CDR3 consists of 14 residues. Germline-derived CDR1 and CDR2 are SGHAT and FQNNGV.

The V call is TRBV18, the J call TRBJ1-1; D may be TRBD1 (5 bases). Deletions cut 5 bases from V and 1 base from J, with 11 bases between. Germline V gene lookup returns CDR1 KGHSH and CDR2 LQKENI. This CDR3 is 14 amino acids long. Here the CDR3 reads CASSAGTANTEAFF. CDR3 nucleotides: TGTGCCAGCTCAGCTGGGACGGCGAACACTGAAGCTTTCTTT.

The chain has TRBV7-2 and TRBJ1-4; the match to TRBD1 covers 7 bases. The CDR3 has 19 amino acids. After removal of 1 base from V and 0 bases from J, the junction contained 11 bases not matched to a gene. Germline V gene sequence: CDR1 SGHTA, CDR2 FQGNSA. The CDR3 DNA sequence: TGTGCCAGCAGCTTAGAGCGGCGCAGGGGGACCCCAACTAATGAAAAACTGTTTTTT. This encodes CASSLERRRGTPTNEKLFF.

V gene TRBV10-1 combines with J gene TRBJ1-6; D call uncertain. The CDR3 spans 13 residues. The germline CDR1 and CDR2 sequences are WNHNN and SYGVQD (reference sequence). Trimming stripped 3 bases from V and 2 bases from J, with 2 bases between. This CDR3 reads CASSETYNSPLHF. CDR3 DNA sequence: TGCGCCAGCAGTGAAACCTATAATTCACCCCTCCACTTT.

This clone was seen once. The J gene is TRBJ2-7, the V gene TRBV11-2; either TRBD1 or TRBD2 may fit D (5 bases each). Germline lookup yields CDR1 SGHAT and CDR2 FQNNGV. V shed 0 bases and J shed 4 bases, with 7 bases lying between them. This CDR3 comprises 13 residues. The DNA of the CDR3 is TGTGCCAGCAGCTTAGAATGGGGGTACGAGCAGTACTTC. The encoded protein is CASSLEWGYEQYF.

The chain combines TRBV25-1 with TRBJ2-7; no definite D call. The CDR3 has 13 residues. V lost 8 bases to trimming and J lost 3 bases, with 14 bases between them. CDR1 MGHDK and CDR2 SYGVNS come from the germline V gene. CDR3 loop: CASESSTDYEQYF. CDR3 nucleotide sequence: TGTGCCAGCGAGAGCTCGACTGACTACGAGCAGTACTTC.

There are a few counts of this clone. The V and J genes are TRBV7-8 and TRBJ1-2; 7 positions match TRBD1. J was trimmed by 8 bases and V by 5 bases; bases with no gene match: 17. Germline V gene data show CDR1 as SGHVS and CDR2 as FQNEAQ. This CDR3 has 16 amino acids. CDR3 loop: CASSNPEATGALGYTF. CDR3 DNA: TGTGCCAGCAGCAACCCGGAGGCCACAGGGGCGCTGGGCTACACCTTC.

The chain couples TRBV12-3 or TRBV12-4 to TRBJ1-1; D call uncertain. The CDR3 has 12 amino acids. Trimming removed 1 base from V and 6 bases from J, with 6 bases in between. The CDR3 DNA reads as TGTGCCAGCAGTTTAGGGCAGTCTGAAGCTTTCTTT. Residues: CASSLGQSEAFF.

The genes are TRBV18 and TRBJ1-1; tentatively, D is TRBD1 (6 bases). Trimming left V 9 bases short and J 4 bases short, with 21 bases between. Per germline, CDR1 KGHSH and CDR2 LQKENI. This CDR3 has 15 amino acids. CDR3 protein: CASGTGGARGTEAFF. For the CDR3, the DNA is TGTGCCAGTGGCACGGGGGGGGCGAGGGGCACTGAAGCTTTCTTT.

The table lists this clone with a count of one. This chain links TRBV6-1 with TRBJ1-1, with 8 bases lining up with TRBD1. CDR1 and CDR2 (germline): MNHNS, SASEGT. CDR3 length: 14 residues. With 1 base clipped from V and 8 bases from J, the junction kept 6 bases outside the gene matches. The DNA of the CDR3 is TGTGCCAGCAGTGAAGTTTCGAGGACAGGGGAAGCTTTCTTT. This gives the protein CASSEVSRTGEAFF.

The chain couples TRBV7-8 to TRBJ1-2; tentative D call: TRBD1 (5 bases). The germline V gene encodes CDR1 SGHVS and CDR2 FQNEAQ. The CDR3 length is 15 residues. Trimming shortened V by 1 base and J by 2 bases, and 11 bases separated the two germline ends. CDR3 sequence reads: CASSLGGALNYGYTF. The DNA of the CDR3 is TGTGCCAGCAGCTTAGGTGGGGCGCTCAACTATGGCTACACCTTC.

This rearrangement joins TRBV7-9 to TRBJ1-3; D not resolved. V lost 4 bases and J lost 2, with 6 bases in between. In germline, CDR1 is SEHNR, CDR2 FQNEAQ (reference sequence). CDR3 length equals 13 residues. In nucleotides, the CDR3 is TGTGCCAGCAGCTCGGGGACTGGAAACACCATATATTTT. It is translated as CASSSGTGNTIYF.

CDR3 DNA sequence: TGTGCCAGCAGCTTAAGCTCCCGGCAGACTCTTAACTATGGCTACACCTTC. Translation: CASSLSSRQTLNYGYTF. J is TRBJ1-2 and V is TRBV7-8; no reliable D call. From germline, CDR1 is SGHVS and CDR2 FQNEAQ. Trimming cost V 2 bases and J 1 base, with 17 bases left between them. CDR3 length: 17 amino acids.

The chain is built from TRBV5-1 and TRBJ1-1, with unresolved D. The CDR3 is made up of 13 amino acids. Per the germline V gene, CDR1 is SGHRS and CDR2 is YFSETQ. Trimming removed 2 bases at V and 4 bases at J, with 9 bases between. CDR3 loop: CASSLKQFTEAFF. CDR3 DNA: TGCGCCAGCAGCTTAAAGCAGTTCACTGAAGCTTTCTTT.

The gene calls are TRBV2 and TRBJ2-5; the D is unclear. Germline V gene lookup returns CDR1 SNHLY and CDR2 FYNNEI. The V and J ends lost 6 bases and 5 bases respectively, with 10 bases between them. The CDR3 length is 12 residues. CDR3 bases: TGTGCCAGCAGCGGGTCTGGGGAGACCCAGTACTTC. The encoded protein is CASSGSGETQYF.

Turning to this clone: A read error may account for a junction end that differs from germline. This chain joins TRBV29-1 and TRBJ2-5; 9 bases match TRBD2. The CDR3 totals 14 residues. Germline V lookup: CDR1 SQVTM, CDR2 ANQGSEA. The CDR3 coding sequence is TGTATCGCAAGCACCGGGACTAGCATGGCGACCCAGTACTTC. Translation gives CIASTGTSMATQYF.

The chain is built from TRBV10-3 and TRBJ1-2; a possible D gene is TRBD1 (5 bases). V gave up 5 bases and J gave up 3 bases, with 10 bases separating them. The CDR3 totals 13 residues. Germline lookup yields CDR1 ENHRY and CDR2 SYGVKD. CDR3 amino acids: CAISRQGHYGYTF. CDR3 coding DNA: TGTGCCATCAGTAGGCAGGGCCACTATGGCTACACCTTC.

V usage is TRBV6-5 and J usage is TRBJ2-7; maybe TRBD1 (5 bases). The CDR3 runs to 14 residues. Trimming left V 7 bases short and J 1 base short, with 14 bases between. Germline CDR1 MNHEY, CDR2 SVGAGI. The CDR3 loop reads CASTLTAGSYEQYF. CDR3 bases: TGTGCCAGCACCCTGACAGCCGGATCCTACGAGCAGTACTTC.

The rearrangement joins TRBV11-1 to TRBJ1-1; D not certain. Trimming took 5 bases from V and 7 from J, leaving 17 bases between them. The CDR3 has 14 residues. In germline, CDR1 is SGHAT, CDR2 FQDESV (reference sequence). CDR3 in DNA: TGTGCCAGCAGCCCCCGAGGCGGCTGGGATGAAGCTTTCTTT. Translation gives CASSPRGGWDEAFF.

This rearrangement joins TRBV4-3 to TRBJ1-2; the D gene is possibly TRBD1 (6 bases). CDR1 is LGHNA and CDR2 is YSLEER in the germline V gene. The CDR3 is made up of 17 amino acids. Trimming removed 0 bases at V and 1 base at J, with 15 bases between. CDR3: CASSQDHRGGINYGYTF. The CDR3 region has the DNA TGCGCCAGCAGCCAAGATCATAGGGGGGGCATTAACTATGGCTACACCTTC.

CDR3 protein: CSAAENTEAFF. The CDR3 DNA reads as TGCAGTGCCGCAGAGAACACTGAAGCTTTCTTT. The V gene is TRBV20-1, the J gene TRBJ1-1; D call uncertain. This CDR3 spans 11 amino acids. CDR1 DFQATT and CDR2 SNEGSKA come from the germline V gene (reference sequence). V lost 6 bases, J lost 1 base, and 6 bases lay in between.